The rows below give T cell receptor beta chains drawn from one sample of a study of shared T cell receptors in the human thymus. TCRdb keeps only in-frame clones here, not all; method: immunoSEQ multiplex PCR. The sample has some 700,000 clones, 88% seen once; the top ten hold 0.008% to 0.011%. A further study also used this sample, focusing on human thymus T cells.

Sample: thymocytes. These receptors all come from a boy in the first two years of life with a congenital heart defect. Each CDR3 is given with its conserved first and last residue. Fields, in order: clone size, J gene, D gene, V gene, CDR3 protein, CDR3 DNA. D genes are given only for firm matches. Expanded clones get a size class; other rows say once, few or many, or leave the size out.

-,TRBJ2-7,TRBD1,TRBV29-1,CSVMRGQGSYEQYF,TGCAGCGTTATGCGGGGACAGGGGTCCTACGAGCAGTACTTC
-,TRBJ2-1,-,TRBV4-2,CASSQDLGGSPQNEQFF,TGTGCCAGCAGCCAAGATCTAGGCGGAAGCCCGCAAAATGAGCAGTTCTTC
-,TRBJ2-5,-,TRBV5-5,CASSPGLQETQYF,TGTGCCAGCAGCCCGGGACTTCAAGAGACCCAGTACTTC
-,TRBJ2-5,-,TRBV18,CASSPGGMEETQYF,TGTGCCAGCTCACCCGGGGGAATGGAAGAGACCCAGTACTTC
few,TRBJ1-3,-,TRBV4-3,CASSQARRPSSGNTIYF,TGCGCCAGCAGCCAAGCGAGGCGCCCAAGCTCTGGAAACACCATATATTTT
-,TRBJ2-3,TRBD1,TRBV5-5,CASSGQGVLSTDTQYF,TGTGCCAGCAGCGGACAGGGGGTATTAAGCACAGATACGCAGTATTTT
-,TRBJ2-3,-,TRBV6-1,CANRPLLRADTQYF,TGTGCCAACAGACCCCTTTTGAGAGCAGATACGCAGTATTTT
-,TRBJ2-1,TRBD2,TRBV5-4,CASSWGRGSYNEQFF,TGTGCCAGCAGCTGGGGGAGGGGCTCCTACAATGAGCAGTTCTTC
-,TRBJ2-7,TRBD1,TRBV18,CASSSQDRGGNEQYF,TGTGCCAGCTCATCCCAAGACAGGGGGGGGAACGAGCAGTACTTC
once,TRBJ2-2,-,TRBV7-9,CASSSSVGELFF,TGTGCCAGCAGCTCGAGCGTCGGGGAGCTGTTTTTT
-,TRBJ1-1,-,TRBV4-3,CASSQRRGTEAFF,TGCGCCAGCAGCCAGCGGAGGGGCACTGAAGCTTTCTTT
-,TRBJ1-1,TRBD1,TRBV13,CASSPGQGVRTEAFF,TGTGCCAGCAGCCCGGGACAGGGAGTGAGGACTGAAGCTTTCTTT
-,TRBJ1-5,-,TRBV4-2,CASSQGIRTVNQPQHF,TGTGCCAGCAGCCAAGGTATACGGACAGTCAATCAGCCCCAGCATTTT
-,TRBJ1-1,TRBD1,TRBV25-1,CASSDHPRDRAPWTEAFF,TGTGCCAGCAGTGACCACCCCCGGGACAGGGCTCCTTGGACTGAAGCTTTCTTT
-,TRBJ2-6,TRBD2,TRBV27,CASSFGTGGVFSGANVLTF,TGTGCCAGCAGTTTCGGGACGGGAGGGGTCTTCTCTGGGGCCAACGTCCTGACTTTC
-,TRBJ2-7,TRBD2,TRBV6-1,CASNFTGLEGEQYF,TGTGCCAGCAACTTTACGGGACTAGAAGGCGAGCAGTACTTC
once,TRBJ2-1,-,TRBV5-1,CASSLVGDEQFF,TGCGCCAGCAGCTTGGTAGGAGATGAGCAGTTCTTC
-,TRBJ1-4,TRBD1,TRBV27,CASRFMDRGHSSRAEKLFF,TGTGCCAGCAGATTCATGGACAGGGGCCACAGCAGTAGGGCCGAAAAACTGTTTTTT
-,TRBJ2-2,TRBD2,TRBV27,CASSPSGSGKELFF,TGTGCCAGCAGTCCTAGCGGGAGCGGGAAGGAGCTGTTTTTT
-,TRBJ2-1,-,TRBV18,CASSPYGNEQFF,TGTGCCAGCTCACCATACGGCAATGAGCAGTTCTTC
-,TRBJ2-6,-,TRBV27,CASSFQGEVVGGGGANVLTF,TGTGCCAGCAGTTTCCAAGGGGAGGTTGTGGGAGGGGGTGGGGCCAACGTCCTGACTTTC
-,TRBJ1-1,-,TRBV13,CASSPEPGHRLNTEAFF,TGTGCCAGCAGCCCCGAACCGGGACACCGCTTGAACACTGAAGCTTTCTTT
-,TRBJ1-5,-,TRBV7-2,CASSLRPGRNSNQPQHF,TGTGCCAGCAGCTTGAGACCGGGGAGAAATAGCAATCAGCCCCAGCATTTT
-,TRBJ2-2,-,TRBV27,CASSLSGTGNTGELFF,TGTGCCAGCAGTTTATCGGGGACTGGGAACACCGGGGAGCTGTTTTTT
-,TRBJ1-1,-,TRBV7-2,CASSSGTGGRGTEAFF,TGTGCCAGCAGCTCAGGGACGGGGGGAAGGGGCACTGAAGCTTTCTTT
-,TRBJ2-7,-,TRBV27,CASSLKTPPGNSADEQYF,TGTGCCAGCAGCCTCAAGACCCCACCCGGGAACTCTGCGGACGAGCAGTACTTC
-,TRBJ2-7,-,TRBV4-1,CASSQEQAGGRLYEQYF,TGCGCCAGCAGCCAAGAGCAGGCCGGAGGCCGACTCTACGAGCAGTACTTC
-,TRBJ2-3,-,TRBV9,CASSVDDRPVTDTQYF,TGTGCCAGCAGCGTAGACGACAGGCCTGTCACAGATACGCAGTATTTT
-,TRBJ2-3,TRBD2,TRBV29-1,CSVGGGESTDTQYF,TGCAGCGTTGGGGGGGGTGAGAGCACAGATACGCAGTATTTT
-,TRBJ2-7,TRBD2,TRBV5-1,CASSLIRGGSYEQYF,TGCGCCAGCAGCTTGATCCGGGGGGGATCCTACGAGCAGTACTTC
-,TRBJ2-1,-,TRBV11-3,CASSTRAPRGNNEQFF,TGTGCCAGCAGCACTCGTGCTCCAAGGGGGAACAATGAGCAGTTCTTC
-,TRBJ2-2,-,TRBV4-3,CASSQDGSFTGELFF,TGCGCCAGCAGCCAAGACGGGAGTTTTACCGGGGAGCTGTTTTTT
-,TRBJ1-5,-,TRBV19,CASSIGLQPQHF,TGTGCCAGTAGTATAGGGCTTCAGCCCCAGCATTTT
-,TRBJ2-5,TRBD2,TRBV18,CASSRLAGKETQYF,TGTGCCAGCTCAAGACTAGCGGGAAAAGAGACCCAGTACTTC
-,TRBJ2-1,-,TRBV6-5,CASRDSIPHNEQFF,TGTGCCAGCAGAGATAGCATTCCCCACAATGAGCAGTTCTTC
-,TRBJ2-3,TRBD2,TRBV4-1,CASSQDTGLASYTDTQYF,TGCGCCAGCAGCCAAGACACGGGACTAGCGTCGTACACAGATACGCAGTATTTT
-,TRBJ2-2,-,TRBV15,CATSRTGLNTGELFF,TGTGCCACCAGCAGGACGGGACTGAACACCGGGGAGCTGTTTTTT
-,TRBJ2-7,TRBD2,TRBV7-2,CASSHVLAGGGEQYF,TGTGCCAGCAGCCATGTACTAGCGGGAGGGGGCGAGCAGTACTTC
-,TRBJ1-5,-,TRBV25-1,CASSEQGSDYNQPQHF,TGTGCCAGCAGTGAACAGGGGTCCGACTACAATCAGCCCCAGCATTTT